This T cell receptor (beta chain) was sequenced for a study of long-term antiretroviral therapy in people with HIV. Study-wide results and caveats: Relative to control repertoires, HIV repertoires exhibited narrower CDR3 length ranges.

About this clone: Antigen specificity is unknown.

Germline CDR1 LNHDA, CDR2 SQIVND (reference sequence). The CDR3 extends over 16 amino acids. V was clipped by 7 bases and J by 4 bases; unmatched bases: 10. At survey level, the immunoSEQ assay was run in its v3.0 version. Data came from immunoSEQ multiplex PCR; TCRdb stores just in-frame clones and leaves some out. The repertoire holds about 29,000 clones, with less than 90% as singletons. The TCR comes from a man aged 50 or older with HIV. The starting material was unsorted PBMCs, obtained around 5 years before starting antiretroviral therapy. The chain carries TRBV19 and TRBJ2-6; 7 bases align to TRBD1. As DNA, the CDR3 is TGTGCCAGTAAAAGCGAGGGGGCGGGCGGGGCCAACGTCCTGACTTTC. Protein product: CASKSEGAGGANVLTF.